This T cell receptor (beta chain) was retrieved from a study of PD-1 blockade in classical Hodgkin lymphoma. Study-wide findings and caveats: Sources of repertoire differences remain undefined, possibly disease activity or prior therapy. Newly diagnosed patients were said to have less baseline TCR diversity than healthy donors did.

Time point given: newly diagnosed, previously untreated cHL patient sample. Comparison samples consisted of PBMCs from newly diagnosed, untreated classical Hodgkin lymphoma. V shed 1 base, J shed 8 bases, and the junction held 4 bases outside the gene matches. The CDR3 runs 14 residues. From germline, CDR1 is SGHRS and CDR2 YFSETQ. Remarks on this clone: Its matching antigen is unknown.

Here immunoSEQ multiplex PCR was the method, and the copy in TCRdb shows in-frame clones only, minus some. The sample lists some 28,000 clones; roughly nine tenths were seen once. Specimen: peripheral blood mononuclear cells (PBMCs). The sequence was collected from a human donor with classical Hodgkin lymphoma. J is TRBJ2-1 and V is TRBV5-1; 9 bases align to TRBD2. CDR3 residues: CASSLKTSGDEQFF. Written as DNA, the CDR3 is TGCGCCAGCAGCTTGAAGACTAGCGGTGATGAGCAGTTCTTC.